The 11 T cell receptor beta chains in this list originate from one sample, sequenced in a study of cytomegalovirus exposure and HLA in healthy donors. TCRdb keeps only in-frame clones here, not all; method: immunoSEQ multiplex PCR. The sample consists of approximately 98,000 clones, 90% to 96% of them appearing once. The material sequenced was PBMCs. These receptor sequences come from a young woman in good health and CMV-seronegative.

The rearrangement uses TRBV7-2 and TRBJ2-1; perhaps TRBD2 as D (6 bases). With 4 bases removed from V and 4 bases from J, the gap between germline ends came to 14 bases. Per germline, CDR1 SGHTA and CDR2 FQGNSA. The CDR3 sequence is 15 residues long. CDR3 nucleotides: TGTGCCAGCAGCTCCCGGGACTCCCGTTACAATGAGCAGTTCTTC. This translates into CASSSRDSRYNEQFF. The entire variable domain, with the rest obtained from reference TRBV7-2 and TRBJ2-1, is as follows: GAGVSQSPSNKVTEKGKDVELRCDPISGHTALYWYRQSLGQGLEFLIYFQGNSAPDKSGLPSDRFSAERTGGSVSTLTIQRTQQEDSAVYLCASSSRDSRYNEQFFGPGTRLTVL.

The rearrangement joins TRBV2 to TRBJ2-5; maybe TRBD1 (6 bases). CDR3 size: 14 residues. Germline V gives CDR1 SNHLY, CDR2 FYNNEI. Trimming took off 6 bases at V and 5 bases at J, with 16 bases between the two ends. CDR3 sequence reads: CASRANRDGETQYF. The DNA of the CDR3 is TGTGCCAGCAGGGCAAACAGGGACGGGGAGACCCAGTACTTC.

The chain uses TRBV7-2 and TRBJ2-4, with unresolved D. The V gene lost 0 bases and the J gene lost 16 bases, with 16 bases spanning the gap. Looked up from germline, CDR1 is SGHTA and CDR2 is FQGNSA. This CDR3 comprises 13 residues. This CDR3 is CASSLATTGASYF. CDR3 DNA: TGTGCCAGCAGCTTAGCAACCACCGGAGCCTCCTACTTC.

The J gene is TRBJ1-2, the V gene TRBV19, with TRBD1 identical over 9 bases. This CDR3 has 17 amino acids. The junction had 6 bases not matched to a gene; V was cut back by 1 base and J by 0 bases. The germline CDR1 and CDR2 sequences are LNHDA and SQIVND (reference sequence). The CDR3: CASSIVSGQGTNYGYTF. Here the CDR3 DNA reads TGTGCCAGTAGTATAGTCTCCGGACAGGGGACTAACTATGGCTACACCTTC.

This clone was found once. V usage is TRBV5-6 and J usage is TRBJ2-3; 7 bases fit TRBD2. Per the germline V gene, CDR1 is SGHDT and CDR2 is YYEEEE. The CDR3 loop spans 12 amino acids. Trimming removed 4 bases from V and 6 bases from J; junction bases left unmatched: 2. CDR3: CASSRGEDTQYF. DNA of the CDR3: TGTGCCAGCAGCCGGGGGGAGGATACGCAGTATTTT.

The gene calls are TRBV27 and TRBJ2-3; TRBD2 agrees at 15 bases. V dropped 4 bases and J dropped 3; count of bases not matched to a gene: 17. In germline, CDR1 is MNHEY, CDR2 SMNVEV (reference sequence). The CDR3 consists of 21 residues. CDR3 protein: CASSSPQTLGLAGGPTDTQYF. CDR3 nucleotides: TGTGCCAGCAGTTCCCCTCAAACCTTAGGACTAGCGGGGGGGCCAACAGATACGCAGTATTTT.

J is TRBJ1-6 and V is TRBV2, with D tentatively TRBD1 (6 bases). The ends were cut back, 11 bases at V and 5 bases at J, with 13 bases in the middle. Looked up from germline, CDR1 is SNHLY and CDR2 is FYNNEI. The CDR3 loop spans 13 amino acids. CDR3 amino acids: CAGRQENNSPLHF. CDR3 DNA sequence: TGTGCCGGAAGACAGGAGAATAATTCACCCCTCCACTTT.

The genes are TRBV30 and TRBJ1-4; D might be TRBD1 (6 bases). Germline V gene lookup returns CDR1 GTSNPN and CDR2 SVGIG (reference sequence). The V gene lost 3 bases and the J gene lost 7 bases, with 12 bases spanning the gap. CDR3 length: 13 residues. The CDR3: CAWRGGGSEKLFF. In DNA, the CDR3 is TGTGCCTGGAGGGGTGGGGGCAGTGAAAAACTGTTTTTT.

The count of this clone is one. The chain couples TRBV12-2 to TRBJ2-7; no check of the table's D call, TRBD2, against the DNA was made. TRBV12-2 is assigned pseudogene status. The CDR3 loop spans 14 amino acids. The CDR3, as DNA: TGTGCAAGTCGCTTATCGACTCCCGTTTACGAGCAGTACTTC. The encoded protein is CASRLSTPVYEQYF.

The CDR3 sequence is CASSAAAEGQETQYF. CDR3 nucleotide sequence: TGCGCCAGCAGCGCCGCCGCGGAGGGCCAAGAGACCCAGTACTTC. The V and J genes are TRBV5-1 and TRBJ2-5; tentative D call: TRBD2 (6 bases). The V gene lost 4 bases and the J gene lost 1 base, with 14 bases spanning the gap. CDR3 length equals 15 residues. In germline, CDR1 is SGHRS, CDR2 YFSETQ.

The V call is TRBV7-2, the J call TRBJ2-7; 8 nucleotides line up with TRBD1. The junction had 5 bases not matched to a gene; V was cut back by 4 bases and J by 6 bases. This CDR3 contains 13 residues. Germline V gene data show CDR1 as SGHTA and CDR2 as FQGNSA. The CDR3 region has the DNA TGTGCCAGCAGCTCCGGGACAGGAGGCGAGCAGTACTTC. Translation gives CASSSGTGGEQYF.